This entry describes one T cell receptor beta chain. The antigen is undetermined. Using a J-beta primer mix together with a sample-barcoded 5' primer, a second PCR was run for roughly 6 to 11 cycles. TCRdb reprocessed the 5' RACE reads via MiXCR and lists one record per CDR3 protein. The data contain 1.5 million or so distinct CDR3 sequences, approximately 40% of them singletons. This record comes from a study of blood T cells in healthy people across ages. Study-wide results and caveats: Fewer expanded clones and more diversity marked long-lived versus aged donors. Estimated diversity across one million T cells was deemed an underestimate.

This CDR3 contains 14 residues. With V trimmed by 5 bases and J by 2 bases, 6 bases remained unmatched. Germline V lookup: CDR1 DFQATT, CDR2 SNEGSKA (reference sequence). Isolation of PBMCs gave at least 6 million cells per sample. Per individual sample, total RNA of at least 5.5 micrograms was extracted. The V gene is TRBV20-1, the J gene TRBJ2-3; 8 nucleotides agree with TRBD2. This TCR was recovered from a woman between 18 and 29 years old in good health. The sample comprised blood. The CDR3, as DNA: TGCAGTGCTGGCGTAGCGGGATCCACAGATACGCAGTATTTT. Protein sequence: CSAGVAGSTDTQYF.